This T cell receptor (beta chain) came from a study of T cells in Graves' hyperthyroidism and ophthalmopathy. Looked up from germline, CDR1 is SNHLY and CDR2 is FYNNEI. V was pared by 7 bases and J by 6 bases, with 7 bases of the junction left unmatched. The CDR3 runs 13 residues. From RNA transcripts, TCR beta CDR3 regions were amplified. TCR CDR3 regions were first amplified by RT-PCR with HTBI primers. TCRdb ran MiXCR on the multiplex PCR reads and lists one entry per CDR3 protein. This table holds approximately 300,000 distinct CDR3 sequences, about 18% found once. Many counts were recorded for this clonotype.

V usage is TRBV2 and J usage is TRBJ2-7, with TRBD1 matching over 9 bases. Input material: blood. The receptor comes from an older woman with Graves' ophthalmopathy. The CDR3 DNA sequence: TGTGCCAGCAAGAAAGAGACAGGGGGCGAGCAGTACTTC. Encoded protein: CASKKETGGEQYF.